One and the same sample provided the 31 T cell receptor beta chains below, sequenced in a study of T cell responses to AZD1222 COVID-19 vaccine (dated by TCRdb to about 2021). Library creation used the immunoSEQ multiplex PCR assay. This immuneACCESS table, as held by TCRdb, lists in-frame sequences with V and J called but not all clones. Of the missing ones, under half trace to an unresolved V gene in checked studies; the others have no known cause. Within this sample are some 130,000 clones, with around 90% of them counted one time only. Roughly 6.5% of the sample lies in the top ten. Per the publication, the time point label means: baseline before first vaccination. This specimen consisted of peripheral blood, obtained on day 0 of AZD1222 vaccination. The receptors derive from an adult in good health.

The chain combines TRBV6-2 or TRBV6-3 with TRBJ2-6, with 7 positions matching TRBD1. This CDR3 spans 18 amino acids. The V gene's germline CDR1 is MNHEY and CDR2 SVGEGT. V lost 0 bases, J lost 4 bases, and 9 bases stayed unmatched. In nucleotides, the CDR3 is TGTGCCAGCAGTTACTCGATGGACAGGCCCATGGGGGCCAACGTCCTGACTTTC. This codes for CASSYSMDRPMGANVLTF.

The DNA of the CDR3 is TGCGCCAGCAGCCAGGTGGGGGGGTCACGGCTCGCTGAAGCTTTCTTT. Amino acid sequence: CASSQVGGSRLAEAFF. The rearrangement joins TRBV4-1 to TRBJ1-1, with D possibly being TRBD1 (5 bases). Germline V gene sequence: CDR1 MGHRA, CDR2 YSYEKL. This CDR3 is built from 16 residues. Trimming left V 3 bases short and J 6 bases short, with 20 bases between.

This clone was picked up one time. The chain combines TRBV5-1 with TRBJ1-2; no reliable D call. CDR1 SGHRS and CDR2 YFSETQ come from the germline V gene. The CDR3 covers 14 residues. V lost 3 bases, J lost 7 bases, and 16 bases lay in between. The CDR3 DNA reads as TGCGCCAGCAGCTGGGGTGAACCGGATAGTGGCTACACCTTC. Translated, it gives CASSWGEPDSGYTF.

V usage is TRBV12-3 or TRBV12-4 and J usage is TRBJ1-3; possibly TRBD1 for D (5 bases). The CDR3 covers 13 residues. The V end was cut by 6 bases, the J end by 2 bases, with 8 bases between. In DNA, the CDR3 is TGTGCCAGCAGCCCGGGACCTGGAAACACCATATATTTT. Translation gives CASSPGPGNTIYF.

CDR3 residues: CASNPTQGGAYTEAFF. CDR3 coding DNA: TGTGCCAGCAACCCAACCCAGGGGGGGGCTTACACTGAAGCTTTCTTT. V and J are TRBV5-5 and TRBJ1-1; 7 bases are shared with TRBD1. V lost 6 bases and J lost 3; bases outside the gene matches: 14. The CDR3 covers 16 residues. Germline V gene lookup returns CDR1 SGHKS and CDR2 YYEKEE (reference sequence).

The chain links TRBV9 to TRBJ2-1; 10 bases align to TRBD2. Trimming removed 2 bases from V and 2 bases from J; junction bases left unmatched: 4. The germline V gene has CDR1 SGDLS and CDR2 YYNGEE. CDR3 length: 16 amino acids. The CDR3 loop is CASSVIAGGTYNEQFF. The DNA for the CDR3 is TGTGCCAGCAGCGTCATAGCGGGGGGCACCTACAATGAGCAGTTCTTC.

V usage is TRBV2 and J usage is TRBJ1-3, with D unclear. Trimming cost V 7 bases and J 0 bases, with 13 bases left between them. The germline V gene encodes CDR1 SNHLY and CDR2 FYNNEI. The CDR3 length is 15 residues. CDR3 DNA: TGTGCCAGCAACCCAGACCGCAGCTCTGGAAACACCATATATTTT. This sequence encodes CASNPDRSSGNTIYF.

This clone has a handful of counts. This chain links TRBV5-1 with TRBJ2-2; D perhaps matches TRBD1 (6 bases). Trimming pared 3 bases from V and 3 bases from J, leaving 12 bases between. The CDR3 has 15 amino acids. CDR1 is SGHRS, CDR2 YFSETQ, per germline. The CDR3 region is CASSYQGLDTGELFF. In DNA form, the CDR3 reads TGCGCCAGCAGCTACCAGGGGTTGGACACCGGGGAGCTGTTTTTT.

The rearrangement links TRBV27 to TRBJ1-1; D is unresolved. The CDR3 loop spans 13 amino acids. In germline, CDR1 is MNHEY, CDR2 SMNVEV (reference sequence). V was cut by 0 bases and J by 5 bases, with 7 bases left in between. The CDR3 DNA reads as TGTGCCAGCAGTTTATCCCACTTTACTGAAGCTTTCTTT. Protein: CASSLSHFTEAFF.

The chain employs TRBV2 and TRBJ1-2; D ambiguous. The V gene's germline CDR1 is SNHLY and CDR2 FYNNEI. The CDR3 has 15 amino acids. V lost 5 bases and J 8 bases, leaving 21 bases between the germline ends. This CDR3 is CASSLLDRSGEGYTF. CDR3 DNA: TGTGCCAGCAGTCTGCTGGACCGGAGCGGTGAGGGCTACACCTTC.

V gene TRBV18 combines with J gene TRBJ1-1, with D hard to call. Per germline, CDR1 KGHSH and CDR2 LQKENI. This CDR3 has 16 amino acids. The ends were cut back, 6 bases at V and 0 bases at J, with 17 bases in the middle. CDR3: CASSPARGFVNTEAFF. The CDR3 DNA sequence: TGTGCCAGCTCGCCCGCCCGGGGTTTCGTGAACACTGAAGCTTTCTTT.

V usage is TRBV13 and J usage is TRBJ1-2; 9 nucleotides agree with TRBD1. The CDR3 has 14 residues. Germline loops: CDR1 PRHDT, CDR2 FYEKMQ (reference sequence). V shed 5 bases, J shed 11 bases, and the junction held 12 bases outside the gene matches. The CDR3: CASSNPGDRVDYTF. In nucleotides, the CDR3 is TGTGCCAGCAGCAACCCGGGGGACAGGGTAGATTACACCTTC.

V usage is TRBV7-9 and J usage is TRBJ1-1; D not resolved. Trimming cost V 6 bases and J 2 bases, with 7 bases left between them. Looked up from germline, CDR1 is SEHNR and CDR2 is FQNEAQ (reference sequence). The CDR3 runs 12 residues. The CDR3 spells CASSRINTEAFF. CDR3 nucleotide sequence: TGTGCCAGCAGTCGAATTAACACTGAAGCTTTCTTT.

The chain has TRBV5-1 and TRBJ1-2; 8 nucleotides align to TRBD1. Germline V gene sequence: CDR1 SGHRS, CDR2 YFSETQ. This CDR3 is 15 amino acids long. The trim removed 0 bases at V and 6 bases at J, leaving 7 bases unmatched. CDR3 sequence reads: CASSLGDRGENGYTF. In DNA form, the CDR3 reads TGCGCCAGCAGCTTGGGAGACAGGGGAGAGAATGGCTACACCTTC.

This chain joins TRBV19 and TRBJ1-2, with D possibly TRBD1 on 5 matching bases. V dropped 3 bases and J dropped 3 bases, with 14 bases sitting between them. This CDR3 is built from 15 residues. Germline CDR1 reads LNHDA; CDR2 reads SQIVND (reference sequence). The CDR3 DNA is TGTGCCAGTAGTATTCGGCCCCAGGGTGACTATGGCTACACCTTC. Amino acid sequence: CASSIRPQGDYGYTF.

A note on this clone: Mismatch with germline at one junction end may stem from a read error. The chain links TRBV6-5 to TRBJ1-3; TRBD1 is a possible D gene (5 bases). Germline CDR1 reads MNHEY; CDR2 reads SVGAGI. The CDR3 contains 11 residues. The CDR3 DNA reads TGTGCCAGCACCCAGGGACCTAGGCTCCTCTTT. This encodes CASTQGPRLLF.

This clone was seen a few times. The chain employs TRBV14 and TRBJ2-7; D possibly corresponds to TRBD2 (6 bases). Germline CDR1 SGHDN, CDR2 FVKESK. The CDR3 has 17 residues. V dropped 6 bases and J dropped 2 bases, with 23 bases sitting between them. The CDR3 coding sequence is TGTGCCAGCAGTCCTCTCGGGCGTGGCGGGGCGACCTACGAGCAGTACTTC. Protein product: CASSPLGRGGATYEQYF.

The genes are TRBV15 and TRBJ1-2, with a weak D call TRBD1 (6 bases). The germline gives CDR1 LNHNV, CDR2 YYDKDF (reference sequence). V was cut by 0 bases and J by 2 bases, with 13 bases left in between. The CDR3 extends over 16 amino acids. The CDR3 reads CATSRDRGGENYGYTF. CDR3 sequence (DNA): TGTGCCACCAGCAGAGATCGAGGGGGGGAGAACTATGGCTACACCTTC.

The V and J genes are TRBV11-1 and TRBJ2-7; D might be TRBD2 (5 bases). From germline, CDR1 is SGHAT and CDR2 FQDESV (reference sequence). The CDR3 sequence is 15 residues long. Between the trimmed V and J ends, which lost 8 bases and 5 bases, there was a span of 22 bases. The CDR3 is CASRPEPEALNEQYF. The CDR3 region has the DNA TGTGCCAGCCGCCCCGAACCGGAGGCTCTCAACGAGCAGTACTTC.

CDR3 residues: CASSDKLGYTF. The CDR3 nucleotides read TGTGCCAGCAGCGATAAACTTGGCTACACCTTC. This chain links TRBV6-6 with TRBJ1-2; D gene uncertain. This CDR3 is built from 11 residues. The V end lost 6 bases, the J end lost 7 bases, and 9 bases lay between the germline ends. CDR1 and CDR2 from the germline V gene are MNHNY and SVGAGI (reference sequence).

This chain uses TRBV7-2 with TRBJ1-5; D uncertain. The CDR3 is made up of 12 amino acids. Trimming cost V 5 bases and J 5 bases, with 7 bases left between them. Germline CDR1 is SGHTA and CDR2 is FQGNSA. CDR3 residues: CASSRPYQPQHF. CDR3 bases: TGTGCCAGCAGCAGACCCTATCAGCCCCAGCATTTT.

This clone has just one count. The chain is built from TRBV25-1 and TRBJ1-2; D unresolved. V was shortened by 4 bases and J by 4 bases, with 7 bases between the two germline ends. CDR1 and CDR2 from the germline V gene are MGHDK and SYGVNS. The CDR3 is 12 residues long. CDR3 in amino acids: CASSVGGYGYTF. The CDR3 DNA is TGTGCCAGCAGTGTTGGCGGCTATGGCTACACCTTC.

The chain joins TRBV7-2 to TRBJ1-5; D gene uncertain. With 2 bases removed from V and 4 bases from J, the gap between germline ends came to 9 bases. The CDR3 totals 14 residues. In germline, CDR1 is SGHTA, CDR2 FQGNSA. CDR3 amino acids: CASSLNKGNQPQHF. CDR3 DNA: TGTGCCAGCAGCTTAAACAAGGGTAATCAGCCCCAGCATTTT. Supplemented by reference TRBV7-2 and TRBJ1-5, the full variable domain reads GAGVSQSPSNKVTEKGKDVELRCDPISGHTALYWYRQSLGQGLEFLIYFQGNSAPDKSGLPSDRFSAERTGGSVSTLTIQRTQQEDSAVYLCASSLNKGNQPQHFGDGTRLSIL.

The chain combines TRBV19 with TRBJ2-2; 7 nucleotides line up with TRBD2. This CDR3 is built from 14 residues. The trim removed 8 bases at V and 1 base at J, leaving 4 bases unmatched. Per the germline V gene, CDR1 is LNHDA and CDR2 is SQIVND (reference sequence). CDR3 sequence: CASSSGLNTGELFF. The CDR3 DNA reads as TGTGCCAGTTCTAGCGGCCTGAACACCGGGGAGCTGTTTTTT.

This chain links TRBV5-5 with TRBJ2-7, with D perhaps TRBD1 (5 bases). The CDR3 runs to 15 residues. V was trimmed by 3 bases and J by 0 bases, leaving 13 bases between them. Per germline, CDR1 SGHKS and CDR2 YYEKEE (reference sequence). CDR3 protein: CASSYDRLSSYEQYF. As DNA, the CDR3 is TGTGCCAGCAGCTATGACAGACTTAGCTCCTACGAGCAGTACTTC.

The chain uses TRBV10-3 and TRBJ1-5; TRBD1 is a possible D gene (6 bases). Trimming took 2 bases from V and 6 from J, leaving 11 bases between them. The length of the CDR3 is 14 residues. Germline V gene lookup returns CDR1 ENHRY and CDR2 SYGVKD. The CDR3 reads CAISEPGASQPQHF. The DNA for the CDR3 is TGTGCCATCAGTGAGCCGGGGGCGAGTCAGCCCCAGCATTTT.

The V call is TRBV5-1, the J call TRBJ2-3; 7 nucleotides line up with TRBD1. This CDR3 comprises 14 residues. Trimming cost V 3 bases and J 6 bases; bases outside gene matches: 7. From germline, CDR1 is SGHRS and CDR2 YFSETQ. CDR3: CASSSLQQGDTQYF. The CDR3 nucleotides read TGCGCCAGCAGCTCCCTTCAACAGGGGGATACGCAGTATTTT.

On this clone: At one end, the junction sequence differs from germline, possibly due to a read error. The J gene is TRBJ1-1, the V gene TRBV5-1; D uncertain. Germline assignment: CDR1 SGHRS and CDR2 YFSETQ. The CDR3 consists of 12 residues. CDR3 coding DNA: TGCGCCAGCAGCTTGAGTGGCGAACAGCGGGTCTTT. Encoded protein: CASSLSGEQRVF.

In DNA, the CDR3 is TGCGCCACTACGGACAGGGATCAGCCCCAGCATTTT. Its translation: CATTDRDQPQHF. This chain uses TRBV23-1 with TRBJ1-5, with 8 positions matching TRBD1. TRBV23-1 is known as an ORF, though its function is uncertain. The CDR3 sequence is 12 residues long. Trimming removed 10 bases from V and 5 bases from J; junction bases left unmatched: 4.

The chain is built from TRBV6-1 and TRBJ1-6; D not resolved. V was shortened by 3 bases and J by 2 bases, with 11 bases between the two germline ends. Germline CDR1 reads MNHNS; CDR2 reads SASEGT. The CDR3 consists of 16 residues. DNA for the CDR3: TGTGCCAGCAGTGATGGCAGCAATCCCTATAATTCACCCCTCCACTTT. As protein: CASSDGSNPYNSPLHF.

The chain carries TRBV19 and TRBJ2-7; D remains ambiguous. The V gene lost 0 bases and the J gene lost 7 bases, with 13 bases spanning the gap. The germline gives CDR1 LNHDA, CDR2 SQIVND (reference sequence). The CDR3 is 14 amino acids. CDR3 DNA: TGTGCCAGTAGTATAGATCTGGTATCCGAGGAGCAGTACTTC. It encodes CASSIDLVSEEQYF.